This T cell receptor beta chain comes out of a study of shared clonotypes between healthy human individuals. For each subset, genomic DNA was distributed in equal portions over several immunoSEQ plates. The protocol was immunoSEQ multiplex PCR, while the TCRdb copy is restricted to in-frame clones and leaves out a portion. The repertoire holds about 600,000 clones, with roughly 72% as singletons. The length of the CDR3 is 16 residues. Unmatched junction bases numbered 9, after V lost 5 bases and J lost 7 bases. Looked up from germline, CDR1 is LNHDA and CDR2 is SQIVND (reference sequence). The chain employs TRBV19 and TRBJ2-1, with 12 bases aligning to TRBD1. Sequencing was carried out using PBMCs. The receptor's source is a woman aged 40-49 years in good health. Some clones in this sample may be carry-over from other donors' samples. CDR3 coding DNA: TGTGCCAGTAGTCAACGCGGGGACAGGGGGCGAAATGAGCAGTTCTTC. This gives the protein CASSQRGDRGRNEQFF.